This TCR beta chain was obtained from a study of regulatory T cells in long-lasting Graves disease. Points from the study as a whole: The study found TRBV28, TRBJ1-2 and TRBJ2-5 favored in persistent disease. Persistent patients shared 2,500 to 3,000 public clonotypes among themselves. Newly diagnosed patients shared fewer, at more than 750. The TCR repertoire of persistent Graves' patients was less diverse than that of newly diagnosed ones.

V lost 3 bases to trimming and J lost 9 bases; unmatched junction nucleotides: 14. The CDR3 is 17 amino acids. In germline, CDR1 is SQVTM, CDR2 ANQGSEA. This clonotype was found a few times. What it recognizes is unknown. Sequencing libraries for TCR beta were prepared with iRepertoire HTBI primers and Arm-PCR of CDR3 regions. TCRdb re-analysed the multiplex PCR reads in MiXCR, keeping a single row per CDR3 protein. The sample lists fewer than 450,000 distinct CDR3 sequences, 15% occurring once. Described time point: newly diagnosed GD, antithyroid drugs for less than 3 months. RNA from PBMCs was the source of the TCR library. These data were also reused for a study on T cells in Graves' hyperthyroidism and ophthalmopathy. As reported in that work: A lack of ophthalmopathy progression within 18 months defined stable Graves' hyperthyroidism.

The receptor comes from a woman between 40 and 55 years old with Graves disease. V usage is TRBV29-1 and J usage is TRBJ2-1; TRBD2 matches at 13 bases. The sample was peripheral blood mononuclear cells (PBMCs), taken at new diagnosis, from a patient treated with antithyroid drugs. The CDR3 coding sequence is TGCAGCGTTGAGGGGGTAATAGGGACTAGCGGGAAGGTTGAGCAGTTCTTC. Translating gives CSVEGVIGTSGKVEQFF.